This record looks at one T cell receptor beta chain sequence and its context. This entry belongs to a study of control samples from healthy donors and cancer patients. The CDR3 is 14 amino acids. V gave up 3 bases and J gave up 4 bases, with 10 bases separating them. Per the germline V gene, CDR1 is LGHDT and CDR2 is YNNKEL (reference sequence). Produced via immunoSEQ multiplex PCR; TCRdb's table is partial and in-frame only. This table has about 220,000 clones, roughly 94% appearing once. Sequencing was done on a sample of blood. The chain joins TRBV3-1 (or the pseudogene TRBV3-2) to TRBJ1-3; D uncertain. The source of this sequence is a man in his fifties or sixties in good health. The CDR3 DNA reads TGTGCCAGCAGCCACCCAGAAAGGGGAAACACCATATATTTT. Translation: CASSHPERGNTIYF.